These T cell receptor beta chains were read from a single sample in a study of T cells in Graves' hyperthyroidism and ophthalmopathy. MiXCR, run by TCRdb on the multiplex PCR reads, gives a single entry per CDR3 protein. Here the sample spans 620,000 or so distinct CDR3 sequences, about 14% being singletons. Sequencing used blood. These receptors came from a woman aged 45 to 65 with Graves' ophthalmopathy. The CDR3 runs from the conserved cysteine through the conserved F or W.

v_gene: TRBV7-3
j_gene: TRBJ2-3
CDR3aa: CASSILAADTQYF

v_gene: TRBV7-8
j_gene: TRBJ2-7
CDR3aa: CASSLERGTSYEQYF

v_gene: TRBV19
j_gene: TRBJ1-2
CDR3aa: CASKEGSYGYTF

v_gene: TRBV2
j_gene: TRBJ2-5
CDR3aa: CASRGLAGRQETQYF

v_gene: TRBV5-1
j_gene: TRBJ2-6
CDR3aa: CASSRQTGANVLTF

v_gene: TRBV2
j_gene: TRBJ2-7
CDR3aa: CASSEGTGFSYEQYF

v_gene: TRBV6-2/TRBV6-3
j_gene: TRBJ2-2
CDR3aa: CASSYQGLVLGTGELFF

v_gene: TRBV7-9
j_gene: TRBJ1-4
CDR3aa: CASSLDAGGREKLFF

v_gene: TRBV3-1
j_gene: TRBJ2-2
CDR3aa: CASSQGRVELFF

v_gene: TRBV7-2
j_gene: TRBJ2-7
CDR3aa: CASSLRTGAAYEQYF

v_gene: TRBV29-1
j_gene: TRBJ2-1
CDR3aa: CSVVQGTLRISYNEQFF

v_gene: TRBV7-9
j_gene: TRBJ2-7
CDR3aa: CASSPRGTGPYEQYF

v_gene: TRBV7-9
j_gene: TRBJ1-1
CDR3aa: CASSVPAHGAEAFF